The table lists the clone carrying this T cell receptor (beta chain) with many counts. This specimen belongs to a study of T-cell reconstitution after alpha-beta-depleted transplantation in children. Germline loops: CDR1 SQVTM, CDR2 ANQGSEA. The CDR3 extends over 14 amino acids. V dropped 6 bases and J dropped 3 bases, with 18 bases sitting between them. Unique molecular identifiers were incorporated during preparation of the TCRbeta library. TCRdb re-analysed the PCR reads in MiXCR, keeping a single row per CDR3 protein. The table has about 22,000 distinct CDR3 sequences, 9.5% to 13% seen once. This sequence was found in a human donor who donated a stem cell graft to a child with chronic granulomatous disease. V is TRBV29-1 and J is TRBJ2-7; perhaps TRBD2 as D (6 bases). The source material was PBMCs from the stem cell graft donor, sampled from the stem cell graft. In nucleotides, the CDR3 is TGCAGCGTCCGAAAGACCGCGGGGAGCTACGAGCAGTACTTC. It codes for CSVRKTAGSYEQYF.